The present T cell receptor beta chain was sequenced within a study of identical twins. This clonotype was counted between two and nine times. Antigen specificity is unknown. Germline lookup yields CDR1 SGHVS and CDR2 FQNEAQ. Trimming took 1 base from V and 7 from J, leaving 21 bases between them. The CDR3 runs to 17 residues. The donor group consisted entirely of healthy Caucasians. Study outcomes and limitations: A lower insertion count was a feature of abundant cord blood beta clonotypes, with no such feature in memory repertoires.

TCRdb re-derived calls from the 5' RACE reads in MiXCR, one entry per CDR3 protein. The sample has some 730,000 distinct CDR3 sequences; roughly 18% are singletons. This sample was also put to use in a study of T cells expressing NK-cell markers. That report notes: An anti-gamma-delta TCR antibody was added in several experiments. It restricted sorting to alpha-beta TCR-expressing T cells. Specificity for HCMV among expanded NKG2C+ T cell clones was not established.

The clonotype originates from a woman younger than 35 in good health. V is TRBV7-8 and J is TRBJ2-3; a possible D gene is TRBD1 (5 bases). Sequencing input: PBMCs. The CDR3 DNA follows: TGTGCCAGCAGCTTAGTTCAGGGTTGGGCCAGCGAGTATACGCAGTATTTT. The encoded protein is CASSLVQGWASEYTQYF.